This T cell receptor beta chain is drawn from a study of beta chain features in type 1 diabetes. Points from the study as a whole: PCR, the amplification step, might favor shorter templates, equally in patients and controls.

CD45RO/CCR7/CD25/CD127/CD95/CD27 staining was used to isolate CD4+ naive, central memory, regulatory and stem cell-like memory cells by sorting. Isolated RNA was reverse transcribed in full, so expressed TCRB transcripts were sequenced. Using immunoSEQ multiplex PCR, the repertoire was profiled, and TCRdb retains in-frame clones only, with some absent. This table holds roughly 350,000 clones, 9.5% to 11% found once. CDR1 is SGHDT, CDR2 YYEEEE, per germline. This CDR3 is 16 amino acids long. With 4 bases removed from V and 0 bases from J, the gap between germline ends came to 17 bases. This clone showed up just a few times. Its matching antigen is unknown.

J is TRBJ2-7 and V is TRBV5-6, with D maybe TRBD2 (6 bases). This clonotype originated in a woman aged 25-40 years in good health. Sequenced sample: naive CD4+ T cells from blood. The CDR3 here is CASSPVAGTYSYEQYF. The CDR3 DNA follows: TGTGCCAGCAGCCCGGTGGCGGGGACCTACTCCTACGAGCAGTACTTC. Filled out from reference TRBV5-6 and TRBJ2-7, the complete variable domain reads DAGVTQSPTHLIKTRGQQVTLRCSPKSGHDTVSWYQQALGQGPQFIFQYYEEEERQRGNFPDRFSGHQFPNYSSELNVNALLLGDSALYLCASSPVAGTYSYEQYFGPGTRLTVT.